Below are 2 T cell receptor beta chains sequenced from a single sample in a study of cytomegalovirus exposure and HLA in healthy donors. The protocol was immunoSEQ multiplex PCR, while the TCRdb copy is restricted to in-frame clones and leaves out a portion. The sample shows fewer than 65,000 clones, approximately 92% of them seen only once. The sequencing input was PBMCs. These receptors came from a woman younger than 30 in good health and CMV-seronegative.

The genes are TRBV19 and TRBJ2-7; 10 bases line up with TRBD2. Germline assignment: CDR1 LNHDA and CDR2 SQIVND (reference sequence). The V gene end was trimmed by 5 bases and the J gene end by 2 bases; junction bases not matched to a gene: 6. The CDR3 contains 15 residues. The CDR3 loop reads CASSFSSGSPYEQYF. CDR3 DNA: TGTGCCAGTAGTTTCTCTAGCGGGAGTCCCTACGAGCAGTACTTC.

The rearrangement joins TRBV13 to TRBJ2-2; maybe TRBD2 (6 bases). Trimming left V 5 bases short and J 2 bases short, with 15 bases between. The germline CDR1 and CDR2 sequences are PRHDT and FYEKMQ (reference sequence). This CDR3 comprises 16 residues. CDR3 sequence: CASSTWTTKNTGELFF. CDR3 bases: TGTGCCAGCAGCACATGGACTACGAAAAACACCGGGGAGCTGTTTTTT.